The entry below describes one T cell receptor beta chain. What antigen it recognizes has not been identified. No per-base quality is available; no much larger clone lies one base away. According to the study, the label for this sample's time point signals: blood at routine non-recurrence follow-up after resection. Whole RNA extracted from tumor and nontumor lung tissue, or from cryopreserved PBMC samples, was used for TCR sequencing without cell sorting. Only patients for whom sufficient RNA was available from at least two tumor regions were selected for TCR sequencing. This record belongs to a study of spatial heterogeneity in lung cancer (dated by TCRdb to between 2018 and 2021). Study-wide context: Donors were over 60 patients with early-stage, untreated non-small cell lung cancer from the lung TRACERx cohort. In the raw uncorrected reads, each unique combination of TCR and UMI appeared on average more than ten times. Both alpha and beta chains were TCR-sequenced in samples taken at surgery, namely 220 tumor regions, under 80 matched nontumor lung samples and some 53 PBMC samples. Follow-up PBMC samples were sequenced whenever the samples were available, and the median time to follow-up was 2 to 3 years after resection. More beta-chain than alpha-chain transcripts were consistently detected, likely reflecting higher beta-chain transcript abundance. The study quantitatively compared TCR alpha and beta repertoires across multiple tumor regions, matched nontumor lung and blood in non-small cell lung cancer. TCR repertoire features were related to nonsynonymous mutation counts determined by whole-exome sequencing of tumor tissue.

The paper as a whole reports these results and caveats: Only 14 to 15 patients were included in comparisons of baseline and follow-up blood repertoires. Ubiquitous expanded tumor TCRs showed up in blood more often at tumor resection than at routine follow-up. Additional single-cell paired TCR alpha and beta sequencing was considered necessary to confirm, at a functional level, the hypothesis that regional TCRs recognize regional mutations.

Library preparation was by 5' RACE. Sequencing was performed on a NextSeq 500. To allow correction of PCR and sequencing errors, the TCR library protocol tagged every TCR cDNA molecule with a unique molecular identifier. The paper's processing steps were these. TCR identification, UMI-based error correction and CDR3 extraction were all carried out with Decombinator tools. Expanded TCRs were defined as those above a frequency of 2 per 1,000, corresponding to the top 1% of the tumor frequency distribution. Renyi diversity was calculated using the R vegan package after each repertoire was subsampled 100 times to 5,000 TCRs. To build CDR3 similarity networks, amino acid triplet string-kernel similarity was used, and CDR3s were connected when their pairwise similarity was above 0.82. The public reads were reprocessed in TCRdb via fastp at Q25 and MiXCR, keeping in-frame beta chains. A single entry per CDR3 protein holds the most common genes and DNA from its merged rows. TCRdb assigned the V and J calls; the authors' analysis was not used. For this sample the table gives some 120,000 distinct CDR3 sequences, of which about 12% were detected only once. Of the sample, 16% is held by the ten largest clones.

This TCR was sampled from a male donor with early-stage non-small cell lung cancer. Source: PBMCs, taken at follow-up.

For the CDR3, the sequence is CASSVDAFNQPQHF. The bases read TGTGCCAGCAGCGTAGACGCCTTCAATCAGCCCCAGCATTTT. This receptor chain uses TRBV9 and TRBJ1-5, with the D gene not confidently named. From cysteine to phenylalanine, the CDR3 is 14 amino acids long. Solely the CDR3 DNA is kept, with 42 bases framed from the first base. Between the V and J ends, shortened by 0 bases and 3 bases respectively, the junction contains 7 bases. From the germline V gene, CDR1 is SGDLS and CDR2 is YYNGEE.